This TCR beta chain was obtained from a study of blood T cell repertoires in COVID-19. Some clones are missing from TCRdb's copy, which holds only in-frame ones; the method was immunoSEQ multiplex PCR. The table has around 220,000 clones, less than 90% seen once. The V gene lost 3 bases and the J gene lost 8 bases, with 15 bases spanning the gap. This CDR3 is built from 13 residues. Germline lookup yields CDR1 DFQATT and CDR2 SNEGSKA (reference sequence). The specimen was peripheral blood. This sequence was found in a man aged 25 to 40 with active or convalescent COVID-19. The rearrangement joins TRBV20-1 to TRBJ2-3; D unclear. The CDR3, as DNA: TGCAGTGCTAGTGTGGTAGCCCGAGGTACGCAGTATTTT. Its translation: CSASVVARGTQYF.